The T cell receptor beta chain under discussion was sequenced for a study of blood T cell repertoires in COVID-19. In the study overall: The United States, Italy and Spain supplied acute and convalescent COVID-19 samples. T cells, B-cell-depleted T cells, or PBMCs supplied cDNA or gDNA.

V was pared by 2 bases and J by 0 bases, with 9 bases between. CDR1 KGHSH and CDR2 LQKENI come from the germline V gene. This CDR3 has 15 amino acids. As originally analysed: Amplification with reference gene primers provided the estimates of nucleated cell counts. TCRdb's table, derived via immunoSEQ multiplex PCR, lists solely in-frame clones and lacks some. The V and J calls and clone size come from that table; D and trimming were worked out from the DNA. The table shows about 140,000 clones, with around nine tenths occurring only once. This TCR derives from a man between 60 and 75 years old with active or convalescent COVID-19. The V call is TRBV18, the J call TRBJ2-3; tentative D call: TRBD1 (6 bases). The sample taken for sequencing was peripheral blood. The CDR3 sequence: CASSPGGPSTDTQYF. CDR3 sequence (DNA): TGTGCCAGCTCACCAGGGGGCCCGAGCACAGATACGCAGTATTTT. The entire variable domain, with the rest obtained from reference TRBV18 and TRBJ2-3, is as follows: NAGVMQNPRHLVRRRGQEARLRCSPMKGHSHVYWYRQLPEEGLKFMVYLQKENIIDESGMPKERFSAEFPKEGPSILRIQQVVRGDSAAYFCASSPGGPSTDTQYFGPGTRLTVL.